This T cell receptor beta chain comes out of a study of T-cell memory formation after mild COVID-19. Study-wide background: TCR clusters were mostly confined to one donor each.

Whole-study results and caveats: Later expanders leaned toward CD4+, whereas clones contracting from day 15 to 85 were balanced CD4/CD8. Most CD4+ clones that shrank were in CM and EM, while CD8+ ones turned up in EMRA.

It was 5'RACE with constant-segment primers that produced the TCR alpha and TCR beta cDNA libraries, which carried sample barcodes and UMIs. TCRdb independently ran MiXCR on the 5' RACE reads; one entry per CDR3 protein. This table holds tens of thousands of distinct CDR3 sequences, roughly 16% found once. To note about this clonotype: Its matching antigen is unknown.

Sequencing input: PBMCs or a T cell subset sorted from them (not recorded which). The TCR originated in a man aged 18 to 29 who had mild COVID-19 (a few samples of this study predate the infection). Cell type and time point are not known.

CDR3: CASSIRATRSTDTQYF. The CDR3 nucleotides are TGTGCCAGTAGTATAAGGGCCACCCGGAGCACAGATACGCAGTATTTT. The V gene is TRBV19, the J gene TRBJ2-3; no firm D call. V lost 2 bases to trimming and J lost 0 bases, with 12 bases between them. This CDR3 has 16 residues. Looked up from germline, CDR1 is LNHDA and CDR2 is SQIVND (reference sequence).